What follows describes a single T cell receptor (beta chain). The data were obtained in a study of cytomegalovirus exposure and HLA in healthy donors. The V gene lost 0 bases and the J gene lost 2 bases, with 6 bases spanning the gap. The CDR3 covers 13 residues. CDR1 is SGDLS, CDR2 YYNGEE, per germline. The primer mix had 60 Vbeta and 13 Jbeta primers. Only in-frame clones appear in the TCRdb table, and some are missing; sequencing was by immunoSEQ multiplex PCR. The table includes about 94,000 clones, 81% detected once. This sequence was found in a human donor in good health. V and J are TRBV9 and TRBJ2-7; D is unclear. Sequences were obtained from PBMCs. Here the CDR3 reads CASSVGGTYEQYF. CDR3 in DNA: TGTGCCAGCAGCGTAGGCGGCACCTACGAGCAGTACTTC.